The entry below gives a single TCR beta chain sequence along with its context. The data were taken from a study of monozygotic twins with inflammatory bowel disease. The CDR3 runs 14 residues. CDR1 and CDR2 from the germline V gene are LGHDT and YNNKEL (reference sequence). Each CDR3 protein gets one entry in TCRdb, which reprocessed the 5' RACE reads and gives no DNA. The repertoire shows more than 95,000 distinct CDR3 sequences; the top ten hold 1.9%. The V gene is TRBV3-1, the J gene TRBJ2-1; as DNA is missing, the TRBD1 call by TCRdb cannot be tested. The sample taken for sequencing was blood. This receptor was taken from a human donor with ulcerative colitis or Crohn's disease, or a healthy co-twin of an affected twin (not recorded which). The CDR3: CASSQEGGYGEQFF.